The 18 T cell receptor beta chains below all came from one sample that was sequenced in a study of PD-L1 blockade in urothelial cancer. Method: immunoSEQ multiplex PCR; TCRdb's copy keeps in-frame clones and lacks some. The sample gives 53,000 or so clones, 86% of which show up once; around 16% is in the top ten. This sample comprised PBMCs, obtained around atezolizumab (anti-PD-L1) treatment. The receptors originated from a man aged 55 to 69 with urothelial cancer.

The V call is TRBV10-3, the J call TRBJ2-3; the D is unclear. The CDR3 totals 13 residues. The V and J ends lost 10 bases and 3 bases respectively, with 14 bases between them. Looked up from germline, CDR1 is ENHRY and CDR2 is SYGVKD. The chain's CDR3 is CANVEVSTDTQYF. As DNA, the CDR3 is TGTGCCAATGTCGAGGTGTCGACAGATACGCAGTATTTT.

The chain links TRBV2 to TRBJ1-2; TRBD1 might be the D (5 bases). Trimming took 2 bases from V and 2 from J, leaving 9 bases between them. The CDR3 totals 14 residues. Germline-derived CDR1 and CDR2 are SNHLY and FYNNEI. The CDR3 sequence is CASSETGINYGYTF. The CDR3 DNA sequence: TGTGCCAGCAGTGAAACAGGAATAAACTATGGCTACACCTTC.

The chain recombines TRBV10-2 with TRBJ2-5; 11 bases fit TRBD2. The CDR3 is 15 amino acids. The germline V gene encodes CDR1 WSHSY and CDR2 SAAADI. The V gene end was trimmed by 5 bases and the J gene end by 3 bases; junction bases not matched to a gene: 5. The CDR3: CASSPATSGEETQYF. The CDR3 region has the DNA TGCGCCAGCAGTCCGGCGACTAGCGGGGAAGAGACCCAGTACTTC.

This CDR3 reads CASSVRGNQPQHF. DNA for the CDR3: TGTGCCAGCAGCGTACGCGGTAACCAGCCCCAGCATTTT. The chain joins TRBV6-5 to TRBJ1-5, with D hard to call. The V end was cut by 6 bases, the J end by 7 bases, with 13 bases between. Germline lookup yields CDR1 MNHEY and CDR2 SVGAGI. This CDR3 region has 13 residues.

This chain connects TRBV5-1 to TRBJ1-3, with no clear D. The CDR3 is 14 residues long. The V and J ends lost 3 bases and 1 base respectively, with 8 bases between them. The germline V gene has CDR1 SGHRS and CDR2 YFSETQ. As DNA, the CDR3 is TGCGCCAGCAGCTCCACGGTTTCTGGAAACACCATATATTTT. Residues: CASSSTVSGNTIYF.

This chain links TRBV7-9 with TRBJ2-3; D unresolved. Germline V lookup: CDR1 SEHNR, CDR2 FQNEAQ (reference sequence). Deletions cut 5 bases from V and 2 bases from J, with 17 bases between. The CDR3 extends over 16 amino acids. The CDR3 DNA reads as TGTGCCAGCAGCCTAACCCGACTGGCGAACACAGATACGCAGTATTTT. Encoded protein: CASSLTRLANTDTQYF.

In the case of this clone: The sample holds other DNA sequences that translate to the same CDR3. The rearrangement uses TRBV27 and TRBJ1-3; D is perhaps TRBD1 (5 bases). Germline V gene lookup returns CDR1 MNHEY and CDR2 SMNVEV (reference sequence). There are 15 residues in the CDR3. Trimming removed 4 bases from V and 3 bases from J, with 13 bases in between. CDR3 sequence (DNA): TGTGCCAGCAGTTCTACGGGGGGTAGTGGAAACACCATATATTTT. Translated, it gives CASSSTGGSGNTIYF.

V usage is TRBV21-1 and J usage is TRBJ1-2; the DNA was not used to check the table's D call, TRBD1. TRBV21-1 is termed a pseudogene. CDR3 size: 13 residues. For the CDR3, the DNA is TGTGCCAGCAGGACAGGTAGGAGATATGGCTACACCTTC. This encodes CASRTGRRYGYTF.

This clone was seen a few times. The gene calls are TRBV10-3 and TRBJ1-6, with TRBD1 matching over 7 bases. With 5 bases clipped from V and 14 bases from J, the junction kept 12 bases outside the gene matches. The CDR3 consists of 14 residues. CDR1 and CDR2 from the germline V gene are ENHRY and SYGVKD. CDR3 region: CAISPTGDSGALHF. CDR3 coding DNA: TGTGCCATCAGTCCCACAGGGGACAGTGGGGCCCTCCACTTT.

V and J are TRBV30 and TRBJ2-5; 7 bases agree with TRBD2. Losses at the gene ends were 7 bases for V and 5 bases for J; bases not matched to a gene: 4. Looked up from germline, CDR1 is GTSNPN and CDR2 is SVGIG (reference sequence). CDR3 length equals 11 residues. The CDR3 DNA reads TGTGCCTTCACGGGAGGTGAGACCCAGTACTTC. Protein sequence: CAFTGGETQYF. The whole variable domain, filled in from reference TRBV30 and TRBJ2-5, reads SQTIHQWPATLVQPVGSPLSLECTVEGTSNPNLYWYRQAAGRGLQLLFYSVGIGQISSEVPQNLSASRPQDRQFILSSKKLLLSDSGFYLCAFTGGETQYFGPGTRLLVL.

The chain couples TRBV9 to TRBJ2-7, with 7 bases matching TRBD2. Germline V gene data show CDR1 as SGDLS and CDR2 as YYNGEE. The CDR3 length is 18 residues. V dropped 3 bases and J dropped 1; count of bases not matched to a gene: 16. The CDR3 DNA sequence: TGTGCCAGCAGCGGGGGTCTTAAAGCGGGGCGAAGTTCCTACGAGCAGTACTTC. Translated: CASSGGLKAGRSSYEQYF. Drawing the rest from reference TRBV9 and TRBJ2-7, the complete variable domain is DSGVTQTPKHLITATGQRVTLRCSPRSGDLSVYWYQQSLDQGLQFLIQYYNGEERAKGNILERFSAQQFPDLHSELNLSSLELGDSALYFCASSGGLKAGRSSYEQYFGPGTRLTVT.

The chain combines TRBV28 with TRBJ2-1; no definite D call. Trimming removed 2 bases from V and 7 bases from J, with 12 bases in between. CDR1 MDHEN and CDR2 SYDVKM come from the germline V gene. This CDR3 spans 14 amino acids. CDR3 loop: CASSLPTTINEQFF. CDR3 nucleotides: TGTGCCAGCAGTTTACCCACTACTATTAATGAGCAGTTCTTC.

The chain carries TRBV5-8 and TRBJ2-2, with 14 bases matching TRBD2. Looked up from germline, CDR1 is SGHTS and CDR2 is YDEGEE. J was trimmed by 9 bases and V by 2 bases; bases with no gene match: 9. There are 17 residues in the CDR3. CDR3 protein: CASSLPGTSGSSRELFF. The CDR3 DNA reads TGTGCCAGCAGCTTACCCGGGACTAGCGGGAGTAGCCGGGAGCTGTTTTTT.

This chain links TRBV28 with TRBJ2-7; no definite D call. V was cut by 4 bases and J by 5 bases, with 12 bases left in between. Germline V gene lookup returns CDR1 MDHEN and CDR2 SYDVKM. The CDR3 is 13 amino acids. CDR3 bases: TGTGCCAGCAGTTCTGTAGCTCCTAACGAGCAGTACTTC. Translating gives CASSSVAPNEQYF.

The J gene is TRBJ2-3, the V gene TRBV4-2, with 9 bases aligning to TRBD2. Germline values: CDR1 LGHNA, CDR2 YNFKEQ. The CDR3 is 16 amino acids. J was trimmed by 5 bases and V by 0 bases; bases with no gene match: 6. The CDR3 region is CASSQEVAGVGDTQYF. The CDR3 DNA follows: TGTGCCAGCAGCCAAGAGGTAGCGGGAGTAGGAGATACGCAGTATTTT.

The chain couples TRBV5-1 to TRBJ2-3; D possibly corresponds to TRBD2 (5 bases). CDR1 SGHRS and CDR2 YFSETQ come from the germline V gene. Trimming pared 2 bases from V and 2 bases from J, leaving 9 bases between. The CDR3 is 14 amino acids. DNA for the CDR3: TGCGCCAGCAGCTTCGGGGAAATCACAGATACGCAGTATTTT. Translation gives CASSFGEITDTQYF. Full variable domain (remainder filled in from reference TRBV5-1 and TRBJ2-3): KAGVTQTPRYLIKTRGQQVTLSCSPISGHRSVSWYQQTPGQGLQFLFEYFSETQRNKGNFPGRFSGRQFSNSRSEMNVSTLELGDSALYLCASSFGEITDTQYFGPGTRLTVL.

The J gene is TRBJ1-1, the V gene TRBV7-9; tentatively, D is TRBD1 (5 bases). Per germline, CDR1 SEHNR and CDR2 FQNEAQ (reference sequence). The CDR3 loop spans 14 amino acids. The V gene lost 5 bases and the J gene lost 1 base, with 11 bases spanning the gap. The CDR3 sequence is CASSETTGNTEAFF. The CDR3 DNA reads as TGTGCCAGCAGCGAAACCACAGGGAACACTGAAGCTTTCTTT. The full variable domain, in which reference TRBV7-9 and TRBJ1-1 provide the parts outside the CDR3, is DTGVSQNPRHKITKRGQNVTFRCDPISEHNRLYWYRQTLGQGPEFLTYFQNEAQLEKSRLLSDRFSAERPKGSFSTLEIQRTEQGDSAMYLCASSETTGNTEAFFGQGTRLTVV.

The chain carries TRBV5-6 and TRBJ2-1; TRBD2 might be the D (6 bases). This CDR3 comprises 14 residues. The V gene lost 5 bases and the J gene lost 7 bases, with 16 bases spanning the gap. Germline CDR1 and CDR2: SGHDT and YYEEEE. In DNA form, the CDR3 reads TGTGCCAGCAGTTCCTCCGGGGGTGCGAATGAGCAGTTCTTC. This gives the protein CASSSSGGANEQFF.